The rows below give T cell receptor beta chains drawn from one sample of a study of cytomegalovirus exposure and HLA in healthy donors. Libraries were prepared by immunoSEQ multiplex PCR; TCRdb keeps only in-frame clonotypes and omits some of them. The sample holds fewer than 250,000 clones, about 80% seen once. Input material: PBMCs. The receptors here all came from a man in his forties in good health and CMV-seropositive. Both conserved end residues are part of each CDR3. D genes are given only for firm matches. The listing skips clone size in some rows; elsewhere it reads once, few, many or a size class.

size,D,V,J,CDR3,DNA
.,.,TRBV6-5,TRBJ2-3,CASRSTQVRTDTQYF,TGTGCCAGCAGATCTACGCAAGTCCGCACAGATACGCAGTATTTT
.,.,TRBV6-1,TRBJ2-7,CASSEIGEMYEQYF,TGTGCCAGCAGTGAAATAGGGGAAATGTACGAGCAGTACTTC
.,TRBD1,TRBV28,TRBJ1-5,CASSLTGGPPQPQHF,TGTGCCAGCAGTTTAACAGGGGGCCCACCTCAGCCCCAGCATTTT
.,.,TRBV4-1,TRBJ2-7,CASSQGLSYEQYF,TGCGCCAGCAGCCAAGGACTATCCTACGAGCAGTACTTC
.,.,TRBV2,TRBJ2-7,CASRENTAYEQYF,TGTGCCAGCAGGGAGAACACGGCCTACGAGCAGTACTTC
.,.,TRBV7-3,TRBJ1-1,CASSPGLLGTEAFF,TGTGCCAGCAGCCCAGGGTTATTGGGGACTGAAGCTTTCTTT
once,.,TRBV5-4,TRBJ1-1,CASSSADGLWRAFF,TGTGCCAGCAGCTCGGCCGATGGCTTGTGGAGGGCTTTCTTT
.,TRBD1,TRBV5-8,TRBJ1-5,CASSPRTGGRTYNQPQHF,TGTGCCAGCAGCCCCCGGACAGGGGGCAGGACCTACAATCAGCCCCAGCATTTT
.,.,TRBV10-1,TRBJ2-3,CASSESLGGSTDTQYF,TGCGCCAGCAGTGAGTCGCTTGGCGGGAGCACAGATACGCAGTATTTT
.,.,TRBV30,TRBJ2-5,CAWGGVRETQYF,TGTGCCTGGGGAGGGGTGCGGGAGACCCAGTACTTC
.,.,TRBV15,TRBJ2-5,CATSRAPGPQETQYF,TGTGCCACCAGCAGAGCTCCAGGGCCCCAAGAGACCCAGTACTTC
.,TRBD2,TRBV5-1,TRBJ2-1,CASSPGGSGGVGSYNEQFF,TGCGCCAGCAGCCCTGGGGGGAGCGGGGGGGTCGGCTCCTACAATGAGCAGTTCTTC